This T cell receptor beta chain derives from a study of control samples from healthy donors and cancer patients. Repertoires were generated with immunoSEQ multiplex PCR, while TCRdb's copy carries only in-frame clones and drops some. The sample yields about 120,000 clones, around nine tenths seen once. The V gene lost 5 bases and the J gene lost 0 bases, with 14 bases spanning the gap. The CDR3 is 16 amino acids. Per the germline V gene, CDR1 is SGHVS and CDR2 is FQNEAQ. Sequencing was done on a sample of PBMCs. This sequence joins TRBV7-8 and TRBJ1-5, with a tentative D call TRBD1 (6 bases). The clonotype was recovered from a woman aged 60-70 years with lung cancer. The CDR3 reads CASSPGGGLSNQPQHF. The CDR3, as DNA: TGTGCCAGCAGCCCGGGGGGGGGCCTTAGCAATCAGCCCCAGCATTTT.